The 29 T cell receptor beta chains given below trace back to one sample, sequenced in a study of technical replicates of blood from several donors (dated by TCRdb to the late 2010s). The receptor library was made with the immunoSEQ multiplex PCR assay. The table was pulled from immuneACCESS by TCRdb, which kept in-frame rearrangements only. Such tables lose some clones; where checked, under half of the loss comes from unresolved V genes, and the rest has no known cause. The sample profile shows tens of thousands of clones; roughly 93% of them were found once. 0.2% to 0.25% of the sample is taken by the ten largest. Sequences were obtained from T cells isolated from PBMCs. The receptors shown here come from a human donor in good health.

This clone appeared a single time. The gene calls are TRBV5-1 and TRBJ2-3; 8 positions match TRBD2. This CDR3 spans 15 amino acids. The ends lost 4 bases at V and 2 bases at J; junction bases unmatched: 6. The V gene's germline CDR1 is SGHRS and CDR2 YFSETQ. The CDR3 loop is CASSPLAGFTDTQYF. CDR3 coding DNA: TGCGCCAGCAGCCCGTTAGCGGGATTCACAGATACGCAGTATTTT.

V is TRBV15 and J is TRBJ1-2; 7 bases line up with TRBD1. This CDR3 has 15 residues. With 0 bases clipped from V and 4 bases from J, the junction kept 5 bases outside the gene matches. Germline V lookup: CDR1 LNHNV, CDR2 YYDKDF (reference sequence). CDR3 region: CATSRDLPGGYGYTF. In DNA, the CDR3 is TGTGCCACCAGCAGAGATTTGCCAGGGGGCTATGGCTACACCTTC. The entire variable domain, with the rest obtained from reference TRBV15 and TRBJ1-2, is as follows: DAMVIQNPRYQVTQFGKPVTLSCSQTLNHNVMYWYQQKSSQAPKLLFHYYDKDFNNEADTPDNFQSRRPNTSFCFLDIRSPGLGDTAMYLCATSRDLPGGYGYTFGSGTRLTVV.

CDR3 coding DNA: TGTGCCAGCAGGCCAGACAGTGGCAATCAGCCCCAGCATTTT. It is translated as CASRPDSGNQPQHF. The chain joins TRBV28 to TRBJ1-5, with a tentative D call TRBD1 (5 bases). Trimming cost V 6 bases and J 2 bases, with 11 bases left between them. The CDR3 spans 14 residues. Germline V gives CDR1 MDHEN, CDR2 SYDVKM.

The genes are TRBV7-2 and TRBJ1-2, with unresolved D. V dropped 1 base and J dropped 4 bases, with 10 bases sitting between them. Per germline, CDR1 SGHTA and CDR2 FQGNSA. The CDR3 sequence is 14 residues long. DNA for the CDR3: TGTGCCAGCAGCTTAGGGGCAGGCCGCTATGGCTACACCTTC. This translates into CASSLGAGRYGYTF.

The rearrangement joins TRBV19 to TRBJ2-1; 8 bases line up with TRBD2. Germline V gene sequence: CDR1 LNHDA, CDR2 SQIVND (reference sequence). V was clipped by 3 bases and J by 4 bases; unmatched bases: 20. This CDR3 region has 20 residues. The CDR3 sequence: CASSMKGGRSLAASYNEQFF. The CDR3 nucleotides are TGTGCCAGTAGTATGAAAGGGGGACGGTCACTAGCGGCGAGTTACAATGAGCAGTTCTTC.

The rearrangement uses TRBV10-3 and TRBJ1-1, with D possibly being TRBD1 (6 bases). Germline V gives CDR1 ENHRY, CDR2 SYGVKD. This CDR3 has 20 amino acids. The V end lost 0 bases, the J end lost 1 base, and 24 bases lay between the germline ends. Here the CDR3 reads CAISESIVGQGTPRNTEAFF. CDR3 bases: TGTGCCATCAGTGAGTCGATCGTCGGCCAGGGGACGCCCCGGAACACTGAAGCTTTCTTT.

J is TRBJ2-3 and V is TRBV6-5, with 8 bases identical to TRBD2. CDR1 is MNHEY and CDR2 is SVGAGI in the germline V gene. The junction had 9 bases not matched to a gene; V was cut back by 10 bases and J by 0 bases. The CDR3 is 15 amino acids. CDR3 nucleotides: TGTGCCACCGGGGGGGCTGGGACTAGCACAGATACGCAGTATTTT. Its translation is CATGGAGTSTDTQYF.

As concerns this clone: Compared with germline, one end of the junction differs, possibly owing to a read error. The gene calls are TRBV7-7 and TRBJ2-5, with D tentatively TRBD2 (5 bases). From germline, CDR1 is SSHAT and CDR2 FNYEAQ (reference sequence). The CDR3 runs 13 residues. CDR3 region: CASSPSGGETQYF. The CDR3 DNA reads as TGTGCTAGCAGCCCGAGCGGTGGGGAGACCCAGTACTTC.

The chain recombines TRBV10-3 with TRBJ1-5; tentatively, D is TRBD1 (5 bases). The CDR3 is made up of 14 amino acids. The V gene's germline CDR1 is ENHRY and CDR2 SYGVKD. Trimming removed 6 bases from V and 3 bases from J, with 12 bases in between. DNA for the CDR3: TGTGCCATCAGCGAAGCCAGGGACAATCAGCCCCAGCATTTT. It encodes CAISEARDNQPQHF.

The gene calls are TRBV12-2 and TRBJ1-5; the D segment call TRBD1 is taken from the table without a DNA check. TRBV12-2 is annotated as a pseudogene. The CDR3 contains 14 residues. The DNA for the CDR3 is TGTGCAAGTCGCTTGGGACAGTTCAATCAGCCCCAGCATTTT. This sequence encodes CASRLGQFNQPQHF.

This clone was seen only once. This chain links TRBV7-9 with TRBJ2-5; 8 bases agree with TRBD2. In germline, CDR1 is SEHNR, CDR2 FQNEAQ (reference sequence). The CDR3 is 13 amino acids. Losses at the gene ends were 7 bases for V and 4 bases for J; bases not matched to a gene: 5. CDR3 DNA sequence: TGTGCCAGCACCGGGGGGGTCGGAGAGACCCAGTACTTC. Residues: CASTGGVGETQYF.

The chain combines TRBV5-1 with TRBJ2-2; 10 bases fit TRBD1. Germline V CDR1 and CDR2: SGHRS, YFSETQ. This CDR3 contains 16 residues. The trim removed 4 bases at V and 5 bases at J, leaving 8 bases unmatched. CDR3 bases: TGCGCCAGCAGCCCCGGGACAGGGGACGTAACCGGGGAGCTGTTTTTT. It yields the protein CASSPGTGDVTGELFF. Full variable domain (missing parts from reference TRBV5-1 and TRBJ2-2): KAGVTQTPRYLIKTRGQQVTLSCSPISGHRSVSWYQQTPGQGLQFLFEYFSETQRNKGNFPGRFSGRQFSNSRSEMNVSTLELGDSALYLCASSPGTGDVTGELFFGEGSRLTVL.

The chain uses TRBV7-9 and TRBJ2-7; a possible D gene is TRBD2 (5 bases). The CDR3 sequence is 15 residues long. Germline V gene data show CDR1 as SEHNR and CDR2 as FQNEAQ (reference sequence). Trimming took off 2 bases at V and 5 bases at J, with 16 bases between the two ends. The CDR3 here is CASSLPHALVDEQYF. The CDR3 DNA reads TGTGCCAGCAGCTTACCCCACGCACTAGTCGACGAGCAGTACTTC.

The chain employs TRBV25-1 and TRBJ2-1; D call uncertain. The CDR3 runs 12 residues. Per the germline V gene, CDR1 is MGHDK and CDR2 is SYGVNS. V was trimmed by 8 bases and J by 7 bases, leaving 12 bases between them. The CDR3 loop reads CASARGSNEQFF. The CDR3 DNA follows: TGTGCCAGCGCCCGCGGATCTAATGAGCAGTTCTTC.

The rearrangement joins TRBV5-1 to TRBJ1-5; 7 bases fit TRBD1. This CDR3 has 14 amino acids. The germline V gene encodes CDR1 SGHRS and CDR2 YFSETQ. V lost 4 bases and J lost 5; bases outside the gene matches: 6. CDR3 amino acids: CASSPSGTDQPQHF. The CDR3 nucleotides read TGCGCCAGCAGCCCATCGGGGACAGATCAGCCCCAGCATTTT.

The chain joins TRBV28 to TRBJ1-5; possibly TRBD1 for D (5 bases). The germline V and J ends were trimmed by 7 bases and 7 bases, with 20 bases remaining between them. In germline, CDR1 is MDHEN, CDR2 SYDVKM. The CDR3 is 15 amino acids. CDR3 in amino acids: CASTLGGVVAQPQHF. The CDR3 DNA sequence: TGTGCCAGCACCCTGGGGGGGGTCGTTGCACAGCCCCAGCATTTT.

V gene TRBV6-1 combines with J gene TRBJ1-5, with 8 bases that match TRBD1. The CDR3 loop spans 16 amino acids. In germline, CDR1 is MNHNS, CDR2 SASEGT. J gave up 6 bases and V 2 bases, and 9 bases lay outside the gene matches. CDR3 nucleotides: TGTGCCAGCAGTGAATTTGTGACAGGGGTGAGTCAGCCCCAGCATTTT. Its protein product is CASSEFVTGVSQPQHF.

The CDR3 loop is CASSPGTNKGAGELFF. The CDR3 nucleotides read TGTGCCAGCAGCCCGGGCACAAATAAAGGGGCCGGGGAGCTGTTTTTT. The gene calls are TRBV11-2 and TRBJ2-2; the D gene is possibly TRBD1 (5 bases). Germline assignment: CDR1 SGHAT and CDR2 FQNNGV. The length of the CDR3 is 16 residues. V lost 5 bases and J lost 6, with 19 bases in between.

This chain joins TRBV11-3 and TRBJ2-4; D is uncertain. The V end lost 4 bases, the J end lost 2 bases, and 12 bases lay between the germline ends. This CDR3 comprises 15 residues. The germline V gene encodes CDR1 SGHNT and CDR2 YENEEA. CDR3 bases: TGTGCCAGCAGCTCGTTGGCCGAAACCAAAAACATTCAGTACTTC. Amino acids: CASSSLAETKNIQYF.

V and J are TRBV10-1 and TRBJ2-7; D may be TRBD1 (6 bases). The CDR3 has 16 amino acids. In germline, CDR1 is WNHNN, CDR2 SYGVQD (reference sequence). V was cut by 5 bases and J by 4 bases, with 21 bases left in between. The CDR3 bases are TGCGCCAGCAGTTCCGGGACACAAGGGTCCTGGTACGAGCAGTACTTC. Translating gives CASSSGTQGSWYEQYF.

The CDR3 bases are TGTGCCAGCAGCCAAGACAGGGGGCGAATAGGAGATACGCAGTATTTT. Its translation: CASSQDRGRIGDTQYF. This sequence joins TRBV9 and TRBJ2-3, with 10 bases identical to TRBD1. The CDR3 totals 16 residues. Trimming removed 4 bases from V and 5 bases from J; junction bases left unmatched: 10. Germline CDR1 reads SGDLS; CDR2 reads YYNGEE.

This chain joins TRBV27 and TRBJ2-1; D is unresolved. Trimming removed 2 bases from V and 2 bases from J, with 16 bases in between. There are 17 residues in the CDR3. Germline CDR1 reads MNHEY; CDR2 reads SMNVEV (reference sequence). CDR3 coding DNA: TGTGCCAGCAGTTTAAGCTCCCTAGACCCCCCCTACAATGAGCAGTTCTTC. This sequence encodes CASSLSSLDPPYNEQFF.

V usage is TRBV5-1 and J usage is TRBJ1-5; D call uncertain. The CDR3 has 15 residues. The V end lost 2 bases, the J end lost 1 base, and 10 bases lay between the germline ends. Germline assignment: CDR1 SGHRS and CDR2 YFSETQ. The CDR3 reads CASSLYGGSNQPQHF. CDR3 sequence (DNA): TGCGCCAGCAGCTTATATGGCGGCAGCAATCAGCCCCAGCATTTT.

The chain employs TRBV25-1 and TRBJ1-1; tentative D call: TRBD1 (5 bases). Germline V gene sequence: CDR1 MGHDK, CDR2 SYGVNS. CDR3 size: 11 residues. Trimming left V 4 bases short and J 8 bases short, with 8 bases between. The CDR3 DNA is TGTGCCAGCAGTGTGGGGGGGGAAGCTTTCTTT. Translated: CASSVGGEAFF.

The chain carries TRBV7-9 and TRBJ1-1; D is possibly TRBD1 (5 bases). The CDR3 runs 15 residues. CDR1 and CDR2 from the germline V gene are SEHNR and FQNEAQ (reference sequence). Trimming shortened V by 2 bases and J by 5 bases, and 15 bases separated the two germline ends. The CDR3 protein is CASSLSSGGETEAFF. DNA of the CDR3: TGTGCCAGCAGCTTATCCTCTGGGGGGGAGACTGAAGCTTTCTTT.

The rearrangement joins TRBV11-2 to TRBJ2-7, with TRBD1 matching 8 bases. The CDR3 totals 15 residues. Germline V gene data show CDR1 as SGHAT and CDR2 as FQNNGV. The ends lost 4 bases at V and 4 bases at J; junction bases unmatched: 9. DNA of the CDR3: TGTGCCAGCAGCTCCCTGACAGGGGCCGCATACGAGCAGTACTTC. It yields the protein CASSSLTGAAYEQYF.

The V and J genes are TRBV19 and TRBJ2-7; maybe TRBD1 (6 bases). Germline CDR1 is LNHDA and CDR2 is SQIVND (reference sequence). Trimming stripped 5 bases from V and 1 base from J, with 12 bases between. CDR3 length: 14 residues. The CDR3 protein is CASSGTTTSYEQYF. In DNA, the CDR3 is TGTGCCAGTAGTGGGACAACGACTTCCTACGAGCAGTACTTC.

V gene TRBV5-4 combines with J gene TRBJ2-1; 7 nucleotides line up with TRBD2. The CDR3 runs to 15 residues. With V trimmed by 2 bases and J by 6 bases, 8 bases remained unmatched. Germline V gives CDR1 SGHNT, CDR2 YYREEE (reference sequence). CDR3 residues: CASSLGLAETNEQFF. CDR3 nucleotides: TGTGCCAGCAGCTTAGGTCTAGCGGAAACCAATGAGCAGTTCTTC.

The genes are TRBV2 and TRBJ1-4; a weak D match, TRBD1 (6 bases). The CDR3 consists of 13 residues. V shed 8 bases and J shed 2 bases, with 9 bases lying between them. Germline loops: CDR1 SNHLY, CDR2 FYNNEI. The CDR3 DNA reads TGTGCCAGCGAGGGGGGGACTAATGAAAAACTGTTTTTT. Amino acids: CASEGGTNEKLFF.